The 32 T cell receptor beta chains below come from one sample, sequenced in a study of metastatic and nonmetastatic thyroid tumors. Ahead of thyroid surgery, no patient had received treatment of any kind. Via MiXCR, TCRdb re-called the PCR reads. Altogether some 45,000 clones are present, roughly 16% being singletons, with the ten largest covering approximately 20%. Source material: blood. The receptors originated from a female donor with papillary thyroid cancer or a benign thyroid nodule (not recorded which). Some clones in this sample may be carry-over from other donors' samples.

This clone was counted many times. V and J are TRBV19 and TRBJ2-5; 7 bases map to TRBD2. V lost 1 base and J lost 5; bases outside the gene matches: 10. Per the germline V gene, CDR1 is LNHDA and CDR2 is SQIVND (reference sequence). The length of the CDR3 is 16 residues. This CDR3 reads CASSIVGGAGLETQYF. The CDR3 DNA reads TGTGCCAGTAGTATAGTGGGAGGGGCCGGTCTGGAGACCCAGTACTTC. Supplemented by reference TRBV19 and TRBJ2-5, the full variable domain reads DGGITQSPKYLFRKEGQNVTLSCEQNLNHDAMYWYRQDPGQGLRLIYYSQIVNDFQKGDIAEGYSVSREKKESFPLTVTSAQKNPTAFYLCASSIVGGAGLETQYFGPGTRLLVL.

Of note for this clone: The junction shows a germline mismatch at one end, possibly a read error. The chain joins TRBV10-2 to TRBJ1-5; D is uncertain. The length of the CDR3 is 14 residues. The germline V gene encodes CDR1 WSHSY and CDR2 SAAADI. The CDR3 loop is CAGSNQWINQPQHF. The CDR3 nucleotides are TGCGCCGGCAGCAATCAGTGGATCAATCAGCCCCAGCATTTT.

This clone was detected ten times or more. V gene TRBV2 combines with J gene TRBJ2-5; 7 positions match TRBD2. Per germline, CDR1 SNHLY and CDR2 FYNNEI. V was pared by 6 bases and J by 10 bases, with 5 bases of the junction left unmatched. The CDR3 is 11 residues long. The CDR3 spells CASRTAGDQYF. In DNA form, the CDR3 reads TGTGCCAGCAGGACCGCGGGGGACCAGTACTTC.

This clone was recorded a few times. A much larger clone differs by one base, so this may be a read error. At the DNA level, this CDR3 is encoded by other sequences in the same sample as well. The chain carries TRBV12-3 or TRBV12-4 and TRBJ2-1; no clear D gene. CDR3 size: 16 residues. CDR3 coding DNA: TGTGCCAGCAGTCCCCGGCCCGGTGATACCTACAATGAACAGTTCTTC. Protein sequence: CASSPRPGDTYNEQFF.

This clone was found many times. The chain has TRBV20-1 and TRBJ2-2, with D maybe TRBD2 (6 bases). Germline V CDR1 and CDR2: DFQATT, SNEGSKA (reference sequence). The CDR3 extends over 14 amino acids. V lost 3 bases and J 1 base, leaving 9 bases between the germline ends. The CDR3: CSARTRGNTGELFF. As DNA, the CDR3 is TGCAGTGCTAGGACTAGGGGGAACACCGGGGAGCTGTTTTTT.

This clone occurred many times. This chain uses TRBV6-1 with TRBJ1-1; D is possibly TRBD1 (6 bases). CDR1 is MNHNS and CDR2 is SASEGT in the germline V gene. V lost 5 bases and J lost 10, with 20 bases in between. The CDR3 covers 14 residues. The CDR3 DNA reads as TGTGCCAGCAGTCTCGGGGGCACATCGGGAAGAGCTTTCTTT. It yields the protein CASSLGGTSGRAFF.

This clone was counted many times. The V and J genes are TRBV7-9 and TRBJ2-7; D could derive from TRBD1 or TRBD2 (5 bases each). In germline, CDR1 is SEHNR, CDR2 FQNEAQ (reference sequence). The CDR3 consists of 11 residues. Trimming cost V 4 bases and J 6 bases, with 7 bases left between them. In DNA, the CDR3 is TGTGCCAGCAGCTCCGGGACCGAGCAGTACTTC. Encoded protein: CASSSGTEQYF.

This clone has a handful of counts. The chain joins TRBV6-4 to TRBJ2-2; 8 bases are shared with TRBD1. V trimming: 5 bases; J trimming: 3 bases; junction bases outside the gene matches: 5. This CDR3 is 15 amino acids long. Germline V gene data show CDR1 as MRHNA and CDR2 as SNTAGT. The CDR3 DNA sequence: TGTGCCAGCAGTCCAGGGGGCTCGGACACCGGGGAGCTGTTTTTT. It codes for CASSPGGSDTGELFF.

This clone was picked up a small number of times. J is TRBJ2-2 and V is TRBV24-1; D is undetermined. The V gene's germline CDR1 is KGHDR and CDR2 SFDVKD. The CDR3 totals 13 residues. Trimming removed 8 bases at V and 3 bases at J, with 9 bases between. In nucleotides, the CDR3 is TGTGCCACCACCGAAGCGTACACCGGGGAGCTGTTTTTT. Encoded protein: CATTEAYTGELFF.

This clone turned up a few times. V usage is TRBV28 and J usage is TRBJ2-1; TRBD2 matches 7 bases. V trimming: 3 bases; J trimming: 1 base; junction bases outside the gene matches: 9. From germline, CDR1 is MDHEN and CDR2 SYDVKM. The CDR3 is 17 amino acids. CDR3 sequence: CASSFYVGRGSYNEQFF. CDR3 coding DNA: TGTGCCAGCAGTTTTTACGTGGGGCGGGGGTCCTACAATGAGCAGTTCTTC.

Many counts were recorded for this clone. This chain joins TRBV7-2 and TRBJ1-1; TRBD1 aligns across 9 bases. This CDR3 is 15 amino acids long. V was clipped by 1 base and J by 12 bases; unmatched bases: 12. Germline V gene sequence: CDR1 SGHTA, CDR2 FQGNSA. This CDR3 reads CASSLGAGGQGRTFF. The CDR3 nucleotides are TGTGCCAGCAGCTTAGGGGCGGGGGGACAGGGTAGGACTTTCTTT.

The chain links TRBV11-3 to TRBJ2-5; 9 positions agree with TRBD2. The CDR3 covers 16 residues. V lost 4 bases and J lost 5; bases outside the gene matches: 11. Germline V CDR1 and CDR2: SGHNT, YENEEA. The CDR3 loop reads CASSSGTSPWGETQYF. CDR3 nucleotide sequence: TGTGCCAGCAGCTCAGGGACTAGCCCCTGGGGGGAGACCCAGTACTTC.

V usage is TRBV6-2 or TRBV6-3 and J usage is TRBJ1-2, with 11 bases that match TRBD1. The CDR3 length is 16 residues. The trim removed 0 bases at V and 4 bases at J, leaving 4 bases unmatched. Germline CDR1 MNHEY, CDR2 SVGEGT. The CDR3 here is CASSYSRTGGGYGYTF. DNA for the CDR3: TGTGCCAGCAGTTACTCCAGGACAGGGGGCGGCTATGGCTACACCTTC.

In this sample, this clone turned up many times. The CDR3 DNA follows: TGCGCCAGCAGCAGGGAGGACTGGAACACTGAAGCTTTCTTT. It translates to CASSREDWNTEAFF. The genes are TRBV5-1 and TRBJ1-1, with D unclear. The CDR3 is 14 amino acids. CDR1 is SGHRS and CDR2 is YFSETQ in the germline V gene. Trimming removed 4 bases from V and 1 base from J, with 11 bases in between.

V usage is TRBV19 and J usage is TRBJ1-5; D is ambiguous. The germline gives CDR1 LNHDA, CDR2 SQIVND (reference sequence). Trimming shortened V by 5 bases and J by 1 base, and 6 bases separated the two germline ends. This CDR3 has 13 amino acids. The CDR3 reads CASSLRSNQPQHF. As DNA, the CDR3 is TGTGCCAGTAGTCTGAGGAGCAATCAGCCCCAGCATTTT. Based on the CDR3 plus reference TRBV19 and TRBJ1-5, the full variable domain is DGGITQSPKYLFRKEGQNVTLSCEQNLNHDAMYWYRQDPGQGLRLIYYSQIVNDFQKGDIAEGYSVSREKKESFPLTVTSAQKNPTAFYLCASSLRSNQPQHFGDGTRLSIL.

This clone was seen ten or more times. V is TRBV20-1 and J is TRBJ2-2; D might be TRBD2 (6 bases). The CDR3 runs 14 residues. The V and J ends lost 6 bases and 4 bases respectively, with 15 bases between them. From germline, CDR1 is DFQATT and CDR2 SNEGSKA (reference sequence). CDR3 region: CSARREPATGELFF. The CDR3 coding sequence is TGCAGTGCCAGACGGGAGCCGGCCACCGGGGAGCTGTTTTTT.

The sample holds many counts of this clone. This chain joins TRBV5-1 and TRBJ2-3; a possible D gene is TRBD2 (5 bases). Germline V lookup: CDR1 SGHRS, CDR2 YFSETQ. The germline V and J ends were trimmed by 0 bases and 0 bases, with 11 bases remaining between them. The CDR3 has 16 residues. The CDR3 bases are TGCGCCAGCAGCTTGGGTGGCAGGACTAGCACAGATACGCAGTATTTT. Protein product: CASSLGGRTSTDTQYF. The full variable domain, with the rest looked up from reference TRBV5-1 and TRBJ2-3, is KAGVTQTPRYLIKTRGQQVTLSCSPISGHRSVSWYQQTPGQGLQFLFEYFSETQRNKGNFPGRFSGRQFSNSRSEMNVSTLELGDSALYLCASSLGGRTSTDTQYFGPGTRLTVL.

Ten or more counts support this clone. The chain couples TRBV7-9 to TRBJ1-2; D not resolved. The germline V and J ends were trimmed by 1 base and 0 bases, with 9 bases remaining between them. The germline CDR1 and CDR2 sequences are SEHNR and FQNEAQ (reference sequence). The CDR3 covers 15 residues. DNA for the CDR3: TGTGCCAGCAGCTTAGACGAGTTTACTAACTATGGCTACACCTTC. Amino acids: CASSLDEFTNYGYTF.

A note on this clone: The junction shows a germline mismatch at one end, possibly a read error. This sample includes further DNA sequences coding for the same CDR3. V gene TRBV14 combines with J gene TRBJ1-2; D perhaps matches TRBD1 (6 bases). Germline V lookup: CDR1 SGHDN, CDR2 FVKESK. The CDR3 runs 14 residues. The CDR3 nucleotides read TGTGCCAGCAGCCGACTCACAGGGAACTACGGCTACACCTTC. This codes for CASSRLTGNYGYTF.

At least ten counts were recorded for this clone. V usage is TRBV7-9 and J usage is TRBJ2-6; perhaps TRBD1 as D (6 bases). V was clipped by 5 bases and J by 0 bases, with 17 bases between them. Germline lookup yields CDR1 SEHNR and CDR2 FQNEAQ (reference sequence). The CDR3 extends over 18 amino acids. The CDR3 coding sequence is TGTGCCAGCAGCGCCACCAGGGGAAAGGGCTCTGGGGCCAACGTCCTGACTTTC. Amino acids: CASSATRGKGSGANVLTF.

The chain carries TRBV18 and TRBJ2-7; D unclear. In germline, CDR1 is KGHSH, CDR2 LQKENI. V was pared by 4 bases and J by 0 bases, with 25 bases between. The length of the CDR3 is 19 residues. CDR3 nucleotides: TGTGCCAGCTCACTTTCGCCCTCTCCAGCGATATTAAACTCCTACGAGCAGTACTTC. This encodes CASSLSPSPAILNSYEQYF.

Notes on this clone: One base away lies a much larger clone, so this may be a sequencing read error. V and J are TRBV7-3 and TRBJ1-1; no definite D call. The CDR3 runs 16 residues. CDR1 and CDR2 (germline): SGHTA, FQGTGA. The V gene lost 5 bases and the J gene lost 1 base, with 17 bases spanning the gap. The CDR3 sequence: CASSPQEWLGNTEAFF. CDR3 in DNA: TGTGCCAGCAGCCCCCAGGAGTGGCTGGGGAACACTGAAGCTTTCTTT.

This clone was seen a few times. The chain employs TRBV6-1 and TRBJ2-2; TRBD2 is a possible D gene (6 bases). V was trimmed by 6 bases and J by 3 bases, leaving 14 bases between them. The CDR3 has 15 residues. Germline CDR1 MNHNS, CDR2 SASEGT. Here the CDR3 reads CASRPGGPDTGELFF. CDR3 nucleotide sequence: TGTGCCAGCAGACCCGGGGGACCGGACACCGGGGAGCTGTTTTTT.

This clone has a handful of counts. Its ends do not fully match the called genes, so a read error is possible. The CDR3 reads CASSPGLLKSF. CDR3 DNA: TGTGCCAGCAGCCCGGGACTACTAAAGAGCTTC. The rearrangement uses TRBV6-1 and TRBJ2-1, with 7 positions matching TRBD2. Germline V CDR1 and CDR2: MNHNS, SASEGT. The CDR3 has 11 residues.

In this sample, this clone turned up many times. Other DNA sequences in this specimen translate into the identical CDR3. J is TRBJ2-1 and V is TRBV6-1; 9 bases align to TRBD2. The CDR3 length is 15 residues. Losses at the gene ends were 5 bases for V and 8 bases for J; bases not matched to a gene: 10. From germline, CDR1 is MNHNS and CDR2 SASEGT. The chain's CDR3 is CASSRLAVSVDEQFF. The CDR3 region has the DNA TGTGCCAGCAGTAGACTAGCGGTATCGGTGGATGAGCAGTTCTTC.

This clone was picked up many times. The chain uses TRBV5-1 and TRBJ2-7, with TRBD2 as a possible D gene (6 bases). This CDR3 region has 13 residues. V lost 3 bases and J 6 bases, leaving 13 bases between the germline ends. Per germline, CDR1 SGHRS and CDR2 YFSETQ. CDR3 region: CASSYGTPVEQYF. In DNA, the CDR3 is TGCGCCAGCAGCTACGGGACTCCGGTCGAGCAGTACTTC.

This clone was counted at least ten times. CDR3 DNA sequence: TGCAGTGCTAGAGATAGACTAGTCAAGACCCAGTACTTC. This encodes CSARDRLVKTQYF. The chain has TRBV20-1 and TRBJ2-5; D may be TRBD2 (6 bases). Trimming stripped 0 bases from V and 6 bases from J, with 11 bases between. Germline V gene data show CDR1 as DFQATT and CDR2 as SNEGSKA (reference sequence). The CDR3 has 13 amino acids.

This clone was seen many times. The rearrangement links TRBV9 to TRBJ2-5; D is possibly TRBD1 (6 bases). This CDR3 has 16 amino acids. Germline V gene sequence: CDR1 SGDLS, CDR2 YYNGEE. V was pared by 0 bases and J by 2 bases, with 14 bases between. DNA of the CDR3: TGTGCCAGCAGCGTAGGAGCCGGGACAAAGCAAGAGACCCAGTACTTC. Translating gives CASSVGAGTKQETQYF. The whole variable domain, filled in from reference TRBV9 and TRBJ2-5, reads DSGVTQTPKHLITATGQRVTLRCSPRSGDLSVYWYQQSLDQGLQFLIQYYNGEERAKGNILERFSAQQFPDLHSELNLSSLELGDSALYFCASSVGAGTKQETQYFGPGTRLLVL.

As concerns this clone: This may stem from a read error, because a much larger clone lies one nucleotide away. This chain uses TRBV19 with TRBJ2-3; possible D gene TRBD2, 5 bases. CDR1 LNHDA and CDR2 SQIVND come from the germline V gene (reference sequence). This CDR3 comprises 14 residues. This CDR3 reads CASSIPGITDTRYF. The CDR3 DNA sequence: TGTGCCAGTAGTATTCCGGGGATCACAGATACGCGGTATTTT.

The J gene is TRBJ2-2, the V gene TRBV20-1; the D call may be TRBD1 or TRBD2 (6 bases each). CDR1 DFQATT and CDR2 SNEGSKA come from the germline V gene (reference sequence). V shed 3 bases and J shed 1 base, with 12 bases lying between them. The CDR3 is 15 residues long. Here the CDR3 DNA reads TGCAGTGCTAGGGCGGGACACAAGAACACCGGGGAGCTGTTTTTT. This gives the protein CSARAGHKNTGELFF.

V is TRBV11-2 and J is TRBJ2-1; 12 bases line up with TRBD2. J gave up 7 bases and V 3 bases, and 4 bases lay outside the gene matches. The CDR3 is made up of 15 amino acids. Germline CDR1 reads SGHAT; CDR2 reads FQNNGV. The CDR3 loop is CASSLTTSGRNEQFF. The CDR3 DNA is TGTGCCAGCAGCTTGACGACTAGCGGGAGAAATGAGCAGTTCTTC.

Comments on this clone: This could be a read error, since a much larger clone is one nucleotide away. J is TRBJ2-4 and V is TRBV2; no firm D call. Germline V lookup: CDR1 SNHLY, CDR2 FYNNEI. This CDR3 has 13 amino acids. The DNA of the CDR3 is TGTGCCAGCAGTGAAGCGGTTCGGAACATTCCGTACTTC. It encodes CASSEAVRNIPYF.